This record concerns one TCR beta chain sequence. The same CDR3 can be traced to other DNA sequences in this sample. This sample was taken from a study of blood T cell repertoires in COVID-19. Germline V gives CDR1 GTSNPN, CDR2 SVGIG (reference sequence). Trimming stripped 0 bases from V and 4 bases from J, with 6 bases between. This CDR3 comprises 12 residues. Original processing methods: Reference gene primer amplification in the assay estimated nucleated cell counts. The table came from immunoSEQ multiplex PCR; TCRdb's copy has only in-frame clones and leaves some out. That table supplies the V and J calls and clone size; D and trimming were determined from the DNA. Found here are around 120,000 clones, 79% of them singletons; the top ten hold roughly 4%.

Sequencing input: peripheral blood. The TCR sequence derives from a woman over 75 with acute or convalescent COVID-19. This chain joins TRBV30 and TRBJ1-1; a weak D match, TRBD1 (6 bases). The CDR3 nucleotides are TGTGCCTGGAGTGTACAGGGCACTGAAGCTTTCTTT. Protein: CAWSVQGTEAFF.